The clone carrying this T cell receptor beta chain was counted between two and nine times. Its specificity is unknown. Additional DNA sequences in this sample encode the identical CDR3. This entry belongs to a study of beta chain features in type 1 diabetes. Study-wide results and limits: All four CD4+ subsets of Type 1 diabetes patients contained TCRB CDR3s that were moderately but significantly shorter. At VDJ recombination sites, type 1 diabetes patients had fewer insertions and more deleted nucleotides.

The isolated RNA, all of it, was reverse transcribed, so expressed TCRB transcripts were what got sequenced. The repertoire was sequenced with immunoSEQ multiplex PCR; TCRdb's copy has only in-frame clones and lacks some. The sample includes approximately 250,000 clones, around 15% of them seen just once. CD45RO/CCR7/CD25/CD127/CD95/CD27 sorting isolated CD4+ naive, central memory, regulatory and stem cell-like memory cells. V was trimmed by 8 bases and J by 1 base, leaving 11 bases between them. Germline V gene lookup returns CDR1 MGHDK and CDR2 SYGVNS. This CDR3 comprises 13 residues. Sequencing was carried out using naive CD4+ T cells from blood. This TCR came from a young man with type 1 diabetes. The chain employs TRBV25-1 and TRBJ2-5; D may be TRBD1 or TRBD2 (6 bases each). CDR3 nucleotide sequence: TGTGCCAGCCGGAGGGGGAGCCAAGAGACCCAGTACTTC. Protein sequence: CASRRGSQETQYF.